Listed below are T cell receptor beta chains from one sample, sequenced in a study of long-term antiretroviral therapy in people with HIV. The assay was immunoSEQ multiplex PCR, and TCRdb's table has in-frame clones only and misses some. The sample has about 36,000 clones, about 80% seen once. Source: unsorted PBMCs, taken 3.4 years after starting antiretroviral therapy. The receptors here all came from a man between 25 and 39 years old with HIV. CDR3s include the opening cysteine and the closing phenylalanine or tryptophan. The D gene is left open where the match is weak. Some rows have no size entry. The others give once, few or many, or a class for an expanded clone.

J gene: TRBJ2-7
CDR3 length: 16
V gene: TRBV6-1
clone size: .
D gene: .
CDR3 protein: CASSEYGGRASDEQYF
CDR3 DNA: TGTGCCAGCAGTGAATACGGGGGCAGGGCATCTGACGAGCAGTACTTC

J gene: TRBJ2-5
CDR3 length: 15
V gene: TRBV29-1
clone size: .
D gene: .
CDR3 protein: CSVEDEIRGGETQYF
CDR3 DNA: TGCAGCGTTGAAGATGAAATCAGGGGTGGGGAGACCCAGTACTTC

J gene: TRBJ1-2
CDR3 length: 13
V gene: TRBV10-3
clone size: few
D gene: .
CDR3 protein: CAISGQGEYGYTF
CDR3 DNA: TGTGCCATCAGTGGGCAGGGTGAATATGGCTACACCTTC

J gene: TRBJ2-7
CDR3 length: 11
V gene: TRBV21-1
clone size: once
D gene: .
CDR3 protein: CASSKTSEQYF
CDR3 DNA: TGTGCCAGCAGCAAAACATCCGAGCAGTACTTC

J gene: TRBJ2-7
CDR3 length: 15
V gene: TRBV25-1
clone size: once
D gene: .
CDR3 protein: CASSESTGPHYEQYF
CDR3 DNA: TGTGCCAGCAGTGAATCGACGGGGCCACACTACGAGCAGTACTTC

J gene: TRBJ2-7
CDR3 length: 14
V gene: TRBV7-2
clone size: .
D gene: .
CDR3 protein: CASRPTSWPDEQYF
CDR3 DNA: TGTGCCAGCAGACCTACTAGCTGGCCTGACGAGCAGTACTTC

J gene: TRBJ2-5
CDR3 length: 14
V gene: TRBV30
clone size: .
D gene: TRBD2
CDR3 protein: CAWRLAGGLETQYF
CDR3 DNA: TGTGCCTGGAGGTTAGCGGGAGGGCTGGAGACCCAGTACTTC

J gene: TRBJ2-3
CDR3 length: 15
V gene: TRBV9
clone size: .
D gene: TRBD2
CDR3 protein: CASSAAGTSMDTQYF
CDR3 DNA: TGTGCCAGCAGCGCAGCCGGGACTAGCATGGATACGCAGTATTTT

J gene: TRBJ2-7
CDR3 length: 14
V gene: TRBV27
clone size: .
D gene: TRBD2
CDR3 protein: CASSLAGAVYEQYF
CDR3 DNA: TGTGCCAGCAGTTTAGCGGGAGCAGTCTACGAGCAGTACTTC

J gene: TRBJ2-3
CDR3 length: 14
V gene: TRBV19
clone size: .
D gene: TRBD2
CDR3 protein: CASSILAGTDTQYF
CDR3 DNA: TGTGCCAGTAGTATACTAGCGGGCACAGATACGCAGTATTTT

J gene: TRBJ1-2
CDR3 length: 13
V gene: TRBV5-4
clone size: .
D gene: .
CDR3 protein: CASSLSGSYGYTF
CDR3 DNA: TGTGCCAGCAGCCTGTCGGGGAGCTATGGCTACACCTTC

J gene: TRBJ2-2
CDR3 length: 12
V gene: TRBV11-2
clone size: .
D gene: .
CDR3 protein: CASTHSLGELFF
CDR3 DNA: TGTGCCAGCACTCATTCTCTCGGGGAGCTGTTTTTT

J gene: TRBJ1-3
CDR3 length: 16
V gene: TRBV6-6
clone size: .
D gene: .
CDR3 protein: CASSYRPPQEGNTIYF
CDR3 DNA: TGTGCCAGCAGTTACCGACCGCCCCAGGAGGGAAACACCATATATTTT

J gene: TRBJ2-7
CDR3 length: 16
V gene: TRBV13
clone size: .
D gene: TRBD1
CDR3 protein: CASSLRGQGASYEQYF
CDR3 DNA: TGTGCCAGCAGCCTACGGGGACAGGGGGCCTCCTACGAGCAGTACTTC

J gene: TRBJ2-7
CDR3 length: 13
V gene: TRBV12-2
clone size: .
D gene: .
CDR3 protein: CASRFGKIYEQYF
CDR3 DNA: TGTGCAAGTCGCTTCGGTAAGATATACGAGCAGTACTTC

J gene: TRBJ1-2
CDR3 length: 13
V gene: TRBV2
clone size: .
D gene: .
CDR3 protein: CASSEVGGIGYTF
CDR3 DNA: TGTGCCAGCAGTGAGGTTGGGGGGATAGGCTACACCTTC

J gene: TRBJ2-3
CDR3 length: 14
V gene: TRBV19
clone size: .
D gene: .
CDR3 protein: CASSIGPTPDTQYF
CDR3 DNA: TGTGCCAGTAGTATTGGTCCAACCCCAGATACGCAGTATTTT

J gene: TRBJ2-1
CDR3 length: 12
V gene: TRBV19
clone size: .
D gene: .
CDR3 protein: CDGLARRNEQFF
CDR3 DNA: TGTGATGGGCTGGCGAGACGCAATGAGCAGTTCTTC

J gene: TRBJ2-7
CDR3 length: 11
V gene: TRBV16
clone size: few
D gene: .
CDR3 protein: CASRRSYEQYF
CDR3 DNA: TGTGCCAGCAGACGCTCCTACGAGCAGTACTTC

J gene: TRBJ1-2
CDR3 length: 13
V gene: TRBV5-4
clone size: .
D gene: .
CDR3 protein: CASTVGRDYGYTF
CDR3 DNA: TGTGCCAGCACCGTAGGAAGGGACTATGGCTACACCTTC

J gene: TRBJ2-7
CDR3 length: 14
V gene: TRBV5-1
clone size: .
D gene: .
CDR3 protein: CASSLVVSPYEQYF
CDR3 DNA: TGCGCCAGCAGCTTGGTCGTCAGTCCCTACGAGCAGTACTTC

J gene: TRBJ1-2
CDR3 length: 14
V gene: TRBV19
clone size: .
D gene: TRBD1
CDR3 protein: CASSKTGGNYGYTF
CDR3 DNA: TGTGCCAGTAGTAAGACAGGGGGGAACTATGGCTACACCTTC

J gene: TRBJ1-5
CDR3 length: 14
V gene: TRBV16
clone size: .
D gene: .
CDR3 protein: CASSSGVFNQPQHF
CDR3 DNA: TGTGCCAGCAGTTCAGGGGTTTTCAATCAGCCCCAGCATTTT

J gene: TRBJ2-1
CDR3 length: 14
V gene: TRBV19
clone size: .
D gene: TRBD1
CDR3 protein: CATTRTGLANEQFF
CDR3 DNA: TGTGCCACCACGAGGACAGGGTTAGCCAATGAGCAGTTCTTC

J gene: TRBJ2-5
CDR3 length: 12
V gene: TRBV7-9
clone size: few
D gene: .
CDR3 protein: CASRENGETQYF
CDR3 DNA: TGTGCCAGCAGAGAGAACGGGGAGACCCAGTACTTC

J gene: TRBJ2-1
CDR3 length: 15
V gene: TRBV28
clone size: .
D gene: TRBD2
CDR3 protein: CASSLTSGSPNEQFF
CDR3 DNA: TGTGCCAGCAGTCTTACTAGCGGGAGCCCCAATGAGCAGTTCTTC

J gene: TRBJ2-3
CDR3 length: 13
V gene: TRBV5-1
clone size: few
D gene: .
CDR3 protein: CASSLTGSDTQYF
CDR3 DNA: TGCGCCAGCAGCTTGACCGGGTCGGATACGCAGTATTTT

J gene: TRBJ2-3
CDR3 length: 15
V gene: TRBV28
clone size: .
D gene: .
CDR3 protein: CASRLGPHSTDTQYF
CDR3 DNA: TGTGCCAGCAGACTTGGGCCTCATAGCACAGATACGCAGTATTTT

J gene: TRBJ1-2
CDR3 length: 12
V gene: TRBV6-5
clone size: once
D gene: .
CDR3 protein: CASSSPLGGYTF
CDR3 DNA: TGTGCCAGCAGTTCCCCCCTGGGGGGCTACACCTTC

J gene: TRBJ2-7
CDR3 length: 13
V gene: TRBV6-6
clone size: .
D gene: .
CDR3 protein: CASSYSDSYEQYF
CDR3 DNA: TGTGCCAGCAGTTACTCCGACAGCTACGAGCAGTACTTC

J gene: TRBJ1-2
CDR3 length: 13
V gene: TRBV6-1
clone size: .
D gene: .
CDR3 protein: CASSVNRAYGYTF
CDR3 DNA: TGTGCCAGCAGTGTTAACAGGGCCTATGGCTACACCTTC

J gene: TRBJ1-1
CDR3 length: 13
V gene: TRBV6-6
clone size: .
D gene: .
CDR3 protein: CASSLTGNTEAFF
CDR3 DNA: TGTGCCAGCAGCCTGACTGGGAACACTGAAGCTTTCTTT

J gene: TRBJ2-5
CDR3 length: 15
V gene: TRBV19
clone size: .
D gene: TRBD2
CDR3 protein: CASSGSGRAKETQYF
CDR3 DNA: TGTGCCAGTAGTGGTAGCGGGAGGGCCAAGGAGACCCAGTACTTC

J gene: TRBJ1-4
CDR3 length: 13
V gene: TRBV29-1
clone size: .
D gene: .
CDR3 protein: CSVEVQGNEKLFF
CDR3 DNA: TGCAGCGTTGAGGTGCAGGGGAATGAAAAACTGTTTTTT

J gene: TRBJ1-2
CDR3 length: 17
V gene: TRBV7-6
clone size: .
D gene: .
CDR3 protein: CASSWGDSRGRGSGYTF
CDR3 DNA: TGTGCCAGCAGCTGGGGGGATTCGAGAGGGAGAGGATCTGGCTACACCTTC

J gene: TRBJ2-7
CDR3 length: 16
V gene: TRBV4-3
clone size: few
D gene: TRBD1
CDR3 protein: CASSQRWDRGGHEQYF
CDR3 DNA: TGCGCCAGCAGCCAACGATGGGACAGGGGGGGGCACGAGCAGTACTTC

J gene: TRBJ2-1
CDR3 length: 15
V gene: TRBV27
clone size: .
D gene: .
CDR3 protein: CASSFGVSSYNEQFF
CDR3 DNA: TGTGCCAGCAGTTTTGGCGTTAGCTCCTACAATGAGCAGTTCTTC

J gene: TRBJ2-2
CDR3 length: 16
V gene: TRBV28
clone size: .
D gene: .
CDR3 protein: CASSPRAGEDTGELFF
CDR3 DNA: TGTGCCAGCAGCCCCCGGGCTGGAGAGGACACCGGGGAGCTGTTTTTT

J gene: TRBJ2-2
CDR3 length: 15
V gene: TRBV6-1
clone size: .
D gene: .
CDR3 protein: CASSGSQGSTGELFF
CDR3 DNA: TGTGCCAGCAGTGGATCACAGGGTTCCACCGGGGAGCTGTTTTTT

J gene: TRBJ2-1
CDR3 length: 17
V gene: TRBV9
clone size: once
D gene: TRBD2
CDR3 protein: CASSVDPSGINYNEQFF
CDR3 DNA: TGTGCCAGCAGCGTAGACCCTAGCGGGATAAACTACAATGAGCAGTTCTTC

J gene: TRBJ2-1
CDR3 length: 16
V gene: TRBV7-2
clone size: .
D gene: .
CDR3 protein: CASSWGPLGAHNEQFF
CDR3 DNA: TGTGCCAGCAGCTGGGGTCCACTAGGGGCACACAATGAGCAGTTCTTC

J gene: TRBJ2-5
CDR3 length: 14
V gene: TRBV7-7
clone size: .
D gene: .
CDR3 protein: CASSPKGVRETQYF
CDR3 DNA: TGTGCTAGCAGCCCAAAGGGAGTCCGAGAGACCCAGTACTTC

J gene: TRBJ2-3
CDR3 length: 15
V gene: TRBV7-8
clone size: .
D gene: .
CDR3 protein: CASSLSGGFTDTQYF
CDR3 DNA: TGTGCCAGCAGCTTATCTGGGGGGTTCACAGATACGCAGTATTTT

J gene: TRBJ1-2
CDR3 length: 13
V gene: TRBV5-1
clone size: few
D gene: .
CDR3 protein: CASSLGQNYGYTF
CDR3 DNA: TGCGCCAGCAGCTTGGGACAGAACTATGGCTACACCTTC

J gene: TRBJ2-7
CDR3 length: 15
V gene: TRBV28
clone size: once
D gene: .
CDR3 protein: CASRGSRGMVGEQYF
CDR3 DNA: TGTGCCAGCAGGGGGTCCCGGGGAATGGTAGGAGAGCAGTACTTC

J gene: TRBJ2-5
CDR3 length: 14
V gene: TRBV7-8
clone size: .
D gene: .
CDR3 protein: CASSLAASGETQYF
CDR3 DNA: TGTGCCAGCAGCTTAGCAGCGTCGGGTGAGACCCAGTACTTC

J gene: TRBJ2-7
CDR3 length: 11
V gene: TRBV28
clone size: .
D gene: .
CDR3 protein: CASSVTYEQYF
CDR3 DNA: TGTGCCAGCAGCGTGACCTACGAGCAGTACTTC

J gene: TRBJ1-4
CDR3 length: 16
V gene: TRBV6-5
clone size: .
D gene: .
CDR3 protein: CASSYEWAASSEKLFF
CDR3 DNA: TGTGCCAGCAGTTATGAATGGGCAGCTTCAAGTGAAAAACTGTTTTTT

J gene: TRBJ1-1
CDR3 length: 13
V gene: TRBV4-1
clone size: few
D gene: .
CDR3 protein: CASSQDRANEAFF
CDR3 DNA: TGCGCCAGCAGCCAAGATCGAGCGAATGAAGCTTTCTTT

J gene: TRBJ1-2
CDR3 length: 11
V gene: TRBV5-6
clone size: few
D gene: .
CDR3 protein: CASSTLRGYTF
CDR3 DNA: TGTGCCAGCAGCACCCTGAGGGGCTACACCTTC

J gene: TRBJ1-2
CDR3 length: 13
V gene: TRBV5-1
clone size: .
D gene: .
CDR3 protein: CASSPGDFYGYTF
CDR3 DNA: TGCGCCAGCAGCCCGGGAGATTTCTATGGCTACACCTTC

J gene: TRBJ2-1
CDR3 length: 12
V gene: TRBV28
clone size: .
D gene: .
CDR3 protein: CASSLVYNEQFF
CDR3 DNA: TGTGCCAGCAGTTTAGTCTACAATGAGCAGTTCTTC

J gene: TRBJ2-3
CDR3 length: 14
V gene: TRBV18
clone size: .
D gene: TRBD2
CDR3 protein: CASSPGLAADTQYF
CDR3 DNA: TGTGCCAGCTCACCGGGACTAGCGGCAGATACGCAGTATTTT

J gene: TRBJ2-5
CDR3 length: 15
V gene: TRBV7-2
clone size: once
D gene: .
CDR3 protein: CASSTQFGVLETQYF
CDR3 DNA: TGTGCCAGCAGCACCCAGTTTGGTGTATTGGAGACCCAGTACTTC

J gene: TRBJ2-5
CDR3 length: 14
V gene: TRBV27
clone size: .
D gene: TRBD2
CDR3 protein: CASSLFAGVETQYF
CDR3 DNA: TGTGCCAGCAGTTTATTTGCGGGGGTGGAGACCCAGTACTTC

J gene: TRBJ2-7
CDR3 length: 13
V gene: TRBV6-6
clone size: .
D gene: .
CDR3 protein: CASSYSLDIDMGF
CDR3 DNA: TGTGCCAGCAGTTACTCTTTGGACATAGATATGGGCTTC

J gene: TRBJ2-2
CDR3 length: 16
V gene: TRBV5-1
clone size: few
D gene: TRBD1
CDR3 protein: CASSKWTGVGTGELFF
CDR3 DNA: TGCGCCAGCAGTAAGTGGACAGGGGTAGGCACCGGGGAGCTGTTTTTT